These T cell receptor beta chains were read from a single sample in a study of CD8 T cells in Susac syndrome. TCRdb reprocessed the immunoSEQ multiplex PCR reads via MiXCR and lists one record per CDR3 protein. Of 120,000 to 150,000 distinct CDR3 sequences in the sample, about 95% are singletons; the top ten hold over 0.1%. Input material: CD4+ T cells from PBMCs. The receptor source for this set is a human donor with multiple sclerosis. CDR3s include the opening cysteine and the closing phenylalanine or tryptophan. D genes are given only for firm matches. Only part of the rows carry a size: once, few, many, or a class if the clone is expanded.

V gene	clone size	D gene	J gene	CDR3 protein	CDR3 DNA
TRBV20-1	-	-	TRBJ2-7	CSATSTAYEQYF	TGCAGTGCCACCTCGACAGCCTACGAGCAGTACTTC
TRBV2	-	-	TRBJ2-1	CASSEERHEQFF	TGTGCCAGCAGTGAAGAGCGCCATGAGCAGTTCTTC
TRBV9	-	-	TRBJ2-1	CASSERVTYNEQFF	TGTGCCAGCAGCGAACGGGTTACCTACAATGAGCAGTTCTTC
TRBV7-9	once	TRBD1	TRBJ1-4	CASSLWTGSTNEKLFF	TGTGCCAGCAGCTTATGGACAGGGTCAACTAATGAAAAACTGTTTTTT
TRBV19	-	-	TRBJ1-6	CASSTTGGPLHF	TGTGCCAGTAGTACGACCGGAGGTCCCCTCCACTTT
TRBV27	-	-	TRBJ2-5	CASSPPAPGTQYF	TGTGCCAGCAGTCCCCCGGCCCCGGGGACCCAGTACTTC
TRBV18	-	-	TRBJ2-7	CASSPRRGHSPYEQYF	TGTGCCAGCTCACCACGGAGGGGTCATAGCCCCTACGAGCAGTACTTC
TRBV12-3/TRBV12-4	-	-	TRBJ2-5	CASRAGVQETQYF	TGTGCCAGCAGGGCCGGTGTCCAAGAGACCCAGTACTTC
TRBV12-3/TRBV12-4	-	-	TRBJ1-2	CASSRSIPSGYTF	TGTGCCAGCAGCCGCTCAATCCCCTCGGGCTACACCTTC
TRBV2	-	-	TRBJ2-3	CASIISPSPTDTQYF	TGTGCCAGCATTATTAGCCCGAGCCCCACAGATACGCAGTATTTT
TRBV14	-	-	TRBJ1-1	CASSQERSGTEAFF	TGTGCCAGCAGCCAAGAGCGGAGCGGCACTGAAGCTTTCTTT
TRBV29-1	-	-	TRBJ2-7	CSVQTGSEQYF	TGCAGCGTTCAAACAGGGAGTGAGCAGTACTTC
TRBV15	-	-	TRBJ2-5	CATSTVDSPQETQYF	TGTGCCACCAGCACCGTTGACAGCCCCCAAGAGACCCAGTACTTC
TRBV13	once	-	TRBJ2-7	CASSLRDDPYEQYF	TGTGCCAGCAGCTTAAGGGACGATCCCTACGAGCAGTACTTC
TRBV3-1	-	-	TRBJ2-7	CASSQGSLYEQYF	TGTGCCAGCAGCCAGGGATCCCTCTACGAGCAGTACTTC
TRBV4-1	-	TRBD1	TRBJ2-7	CASSQTGQAFLYEQYF	TGCGCCAGCAGCCAGACGGGACAGGCCTTCCTCTACGAGCAGTACTTC
TRBV5-6	-	-	TRBJ1-1	CASSLRGIRTEAFF	TGTGCCAGCAGCTTGCGAGGTATTCGCACTGAAGCTTTCTTT
TRBV7-2	-	-	TRBJ1-3	CASSLDFTGNTIYF	TGTGCCAGCAGCTTAGATTTTACTGGAAACACCATATATTTT
TRBV20-1	-	TRBD2	TRBJ2-7	CSAHTRTSGSYEQYF	TGCAGTGCTCATACTAGGACTAGCGGGTCCTACGAGCAGTACTTC
TRBV7-9	-	-	TRBJ2-7	CASSPRTVNYEQYF	TGTGCCAGCAGCCCCCGGACAGTGAACTACGAGCAGTACTTC
TRBV4-1	once	TRBD1	TRBJ2-3	CASSQEGQGATDTQYF	TGCGCCAGCAGCCAAGAGGGACAGGGAGCCACAGATACGCAGTATTTT